Given below is one T cell receptor (beta chain) in context. No antigen is known for it. Measured with immunoSEQ multiplex PCR; TCRdb has only the in-frame clones, and not every one. This table holds some 130,000 clones, 80% to 90% found once. This sample is drawn from a study of T cell responses to AZD1222 COVID-19 vaccine. The study, taken as a whole, reports: Following two doses of AZD1222, Spike-specific TCR breadth and depth rose. Of spike-specific TCRs, nearly half reportedly target regions left unmutated in variants. Every sample of the repertoires postdated the peak T cell response.

The sample here was peripheral blood, taken on day 0 of AZD1222 vaccination. The sequence derives from an adult in good health.

CDR3 residues: CASTQDLSGGDTQYF. The CDR3, as DNA: TGTGCCAGCACCCAAGACTTATCTGGGGGAGATACGCAGTATTTT. The chain couples TRBV28 to TRBJ2-3; TRBD1 or TRBD2 may be the D gene (5 bases each). Germline lookup yields CDR1 MDHEN and CDR2 SYDVKM. The CDR3 has 15 amino acids. V was trimmed by 7 bases and J by 5 bases, leaving 19 bases between them.